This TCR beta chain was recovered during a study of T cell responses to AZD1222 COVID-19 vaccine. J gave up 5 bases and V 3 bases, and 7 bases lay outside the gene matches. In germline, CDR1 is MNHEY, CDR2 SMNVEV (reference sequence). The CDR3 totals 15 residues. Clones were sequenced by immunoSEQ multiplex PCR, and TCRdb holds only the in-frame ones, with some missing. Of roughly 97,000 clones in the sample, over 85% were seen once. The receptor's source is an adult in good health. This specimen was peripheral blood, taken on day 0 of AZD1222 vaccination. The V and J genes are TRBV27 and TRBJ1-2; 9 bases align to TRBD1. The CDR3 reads CASSFSRTGDYGYTF. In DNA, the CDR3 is TGTGCCAGCAGTTTTTCCCGGACAGGGGATTATGGCTACACCTTC.